Each of the 29 T cell receptor beta chains below was sequenced from the same sample in a study of T cell clonotyping in hematopoietic cell transplantation. The assay was immunoSEQ multiplex PCR, and TCRdb's table has in-frame clones only and misses some. The sample carries 55,000 to 70,000 clones, approximately 94% recorded once. Sequenced sample: peripheral blood mononuclear cells. The receptor set was obtained from a man aged 50 to 59 in good health. Some clones in this sample may be carry-over from other donors' samples.

The DNA of the CDR3 is TGTGCCAGCAGCCACCTGACAGGGGTGTCGAGGGAGCAGTACTTC. Its translation is CASSHLTGVSREQYF. This chain joins TRBV11-2 and TRBJ2-7, with TRBD1 identical over 8 bases. Germline CDR1 and CDR2: SGHAT and FQNNGV. Unmatched junction bases numbered 13, after V lost 5 bases and J lost 7 bases. The CDR3 loop spans 15 amino acids.

The V call is TRBV5-6, the J call TRBJ2-3; 7 bases match TRBD1. Losses at the gene ends were 0 bases for V and 3 bases for J; bases not matched to a gene: 4. The CDR3 is made up of 15 amino acids. CDR1 is SGHDT and CDR2 is YYEEEE in the germline V gene. In DNA, the CDR3 is TGTGCCAGCAGCTTGGTACAGGGGTGGACAGATACGCAGTATTTT. Amino acids: CASSLVQGWTDTQYF.

V is TRBV30 and J is TRBJ2-7; TRBD2 matches 11 bases. The V gene end was trimmed by 8 bases and the J gene end by 4 bases; junction bases not matched to a gene: 19. Germline CDR1 is GTSNPN and CDR2 is SVGIG (reference sequence). The CDR3 spans 17 residues. CDR3 residues: CAPQGLADSVLKYEQYF. The CDR3 DNA reads as TGTGCCCCCCAGGGACTAGCGGATTCCGTTTTGAAATACGAGCAGTACTTC.

The rearrangement links TRBV28 to TRBJ1-5, with D maybe TRBD1 (5 bases). Germline values: CDR1 MDHEN, CDR2 SYDVKM. Trimming removed 6 bases at V and 1 base at J, with 10 bases between. The CDR3 is 14 amino acids. The CDR3 DNA reads as TGTGCCAGCAGGAGACGGGGGAGCAATCAGCCCCAGCATTTT. The encoded protein is CASRRRGSNQPQHF.

CDR3 nucleotide sequence: TGTGCCAGCAGTGACTCCCCCCCGGGACCCGGAGGCACCTTC. It yields the protein CASSDSPPGPGGTF. The V gene is TRBV2, the J gene TRBJ1-2, with D possibly TRBD1 on 5 matching bases. V dropped 3 bases and J dropped 13 bases, with 21 bases sitting between them. Per the germline V gene, CDR1 is SNHLY and CDR2 is FYNNEI. CDR3 length equals 14 residues.

The V call is TRBV6-5, the J call TRBJ2-1; the D gene is possibly TRBD2 (6 bases). The germline CDR1 and CDR2 sequences are MNHEY and SVGAGI. The V end was cut by 10 bases, the J end by 0 bases, with 13 bases between. CDR3 size: 14 residues. The CDR3 spells CATRGRPSYNEQFF. CDR3 DNA sequence: TGTGCCACCCGGGGGAGGCCCTCCTACAATGAGCAGTTCTTC.

This clone was picked up one time. V gene TRBV30 combines with J gene TRBJ2-3, with 9 bases that match TRBD1. Germline V gene data show CDR1 as GTSNPN and CDR2 as SVGIG (reference sequence). This CDR3 comprises 15 residues. The trim removed 0 bases at V and 1 base at J, leaving 2 bases unmatched. This CDR3 is CAWSVWDRGTDTQYF. The CDR3 nucleotides read TGTGCCTGGAGTGTATGGGACAGGGGCACAGATACGCAGTATTTT.

The gene calls are TRBV15 and TRBJ1-2; D remains unclear. The germline gives CDR1 LNHNV, CDR2 YYDKDF (reference sequence). The V end lost 4 bases, the J end lost 4 bases, and 13 bases lay between the germline ends. The CDR3 runs to 14 residues. The CDR3 DNA is TGTGCCACCAGCAACGACAAAACCTTCTATGGCTACACCTTC. Protein: CATSNDKTFYGYTF.

V is TRBV10-3 and J is TRBJ2-2; no reliable D call. V was pared by 1 base and J by 2 bases, with 5 bases between. The germline V gene has CDR1 ENHRY and CDR2 SYGVKD. The CDR3 runs to 14 residues. The CDR3 spells CAISEWGNTGELFF. The CDR3 DNA is TGTGCCATCAGTGAGTGGGGAAACACCGGGGAGCTGTTTTTT.

There are a few counts of this clone. This sequence joins TRBV2 and TRBJ1-2; 8 bases match TRBD1. The V segment lost 4 bases and the J segment 8 bases; nucleotides outside the gene matches: 3. The CDR3 is made up of 12 amino acids. CDR1 is SNHLY, CDR2 FYNNEI, per germline. The CDR3 DNA reads TGTGCCAGCAGTGCCAGGGGGCAAGGCTACACCTTC. It codes for CASSARGQGYTF.

The V gene is TRBV7-3, the J gene TRBJ1-2, with D perhaps matching TRBD1 (6 bases). The germline V gene has CDR1 SGHTA and CDR2 FQGTGA. Trimming pared 4 bases from V and 8 bases from J, leaving 14 bases between. This CDR3 comprises 13 residues. The CDR3, as DNA: TGTGCCAGCAGCTCAACAGGGAGACGGGGCTACACCTTC. Translated: CASSSTGRRGYTF.

This rearrangement joins TRBV11-2 to TRBJ2-1, with no clear D. V was shortened by 4 bases and J by 9 bases, with 19 bases between the two germline ends. This CDR3 is built from 15 residues. From germline, CDR1 is SGHAT and CDR2 FQNNGV. CDR3 nucleotide sequence: TGTGCCAGCAGCTACGGCATCCTTTCAGTATTTGAGCAGTTCTTC. Translating gives CASSYGILSVFEQFF.

The gene calls are TRBV28 and TRBJ1-1; D gene uncertain. V lost 6 bases, J lost 6 bases, and 17 bases lay in between. This CDR3 has 14 residues. CDR1 and CDR2 from the germline V gene are MDHEN and SYDVKM. The CDR3 DNA follows: TGTGCCAGCAGAATCCCAGGCGGACCGGCTGAAGCTTTCTTT. It codes for CASRIPGGPAEAFF.

The chain has TRBV6-5 and TRBJ2-1; no definite D call. This CDR3 is built from 14 residues. Trimming removed 0 bases at V and 9 bases at J, with 12 bases between. Germline values: CDR1 MNHEY, CDR2 SVGAGI. CDR3 loop: CASSYSGVSGEQFF. The CDR3 DNA follows: TGTGCCAGCAGTTACTCGGGCGTATCTGGTGAGCAGTTCTTC.

The chain recombines TRBV7-9 with TRBJ2-2; D remains ambiguous. Trimming left V 5 bases short and J 0 bases short, with 7 bases between. Germline V CDR1 and CDR2: SEHNR, FQNEAQ (reference sequence). There are 14 residues in the CDR3. The CDR3: CASSPAANTGELFF. DNA for the CDR3: TGTGCCAGCAGCCCCGCCGCGAACACCGGGGAGCTGTTTTTT.

V and J are TRBV28 and TRBJ2-2; TRBD2 agrees at 8 bases. The germline V gene encodes CDR1 MDHEN and CDR2 SYDVKM. The V gene end was trimmed by 6 bases and the J gene end by 5 bases; junction bases not matched to a gene: 11. CDR3 length: 16 amino acids. The CDR3 nucleotides read TGTGCCAGCAGATCATACGGGGGGGCGGGGACCGGGGAGCTGTTTTTT. Its translation: CASRSYGGAGTGELFF.

This chain joins TRBV5-5 and TRBJ1-6; TRBD1 is a possible D gene (5 bases). Germline CDR1 reads SGHKS; CDR2 reads YYEKEE (reference sequence). The CDR3 is 17 residues long. Deletions cut 4 bases from V and 13 bases from J, with 27 bases between. CDR3 sequence reads: CASSPLRGINPHFPLHF. In nucleotides, the CDR3 is TGTGCCAGCAGCCCCCTCCGGGGCATAAACCCCCATTTCCCCCTCCACTTT.

V usage is TRBV6-4 and J usage is TRBJ1-5; D is unresolved. V was clipped by 2 bases and J by 6 bases, with 8 bases between them. Germline CDR1 MRHNA, CDR2 SNTAGT. This CDR3 region has 13 residues. The CDR3 here is CASSDEEGQPQHF. The CDR3 DNA reads as TGTGCCAGCAGTGACGAAGAGGGTCAGCCCCAGCATTTT.

The chain employs TRBV30 and TRBJ2-7, with 9 bases fitting TRBD2. CDR1 is GTSNPN and CDR2 is SVGIG in the germline V gene (reference sequence). The CDR3 covers 15 residues. V shed 5 bases and J 2 bases; nucleotides not matched to a gene: 10. This chain's CDR3 is CAWAGAGGYPYEQYF. In DNA form, the CDR3 reads TGTGCCTGGGCCGGGGCGGGGGGGTACCCCTACGAGCAGTACTTC.

This chain links TRBV4-1 with TRBJ1-3, with a tentative D call TRBD1 (5 bases). V gave up 0 bases and J gave up 0 bases, with 12 bases separating them. In germline, CDR1 is MGHRA, CDR2 YSYEKL. The CDR3 contains 17 residues. In DNA, the CDR3 is TGCGCCAGCAGCCAAGAGGTGGCTGGGACCTCTGGAAACACCATATATTTT. Translation gives CASSQEVAGTSGNTIYF.

The chain recombines TRBV5-6 with TRBJ2-3; 7 nucleotides agree with TRBD1. The CDR3 totals 14 residues. Germline V gene data show CDR1 as SGHDT and CDR2 as YYEEEE. V lost 4 bases and J lost 3; bases outside the gene matches: 5. The CDR3 sequence: CASSGRQGTDTQYF. The DNA for the CDR3 is TGTGCCAGCAGCGGGCGACAGGGAACAGATACGCAGTATTTT.

As regards this clone: This sample includes further DNA sequences coding for the same CDR3. The rearrangement links TRBV29-1 to TRBJ2-3; possibly TRBD1 for D (6 bases). The CDR3 runs to 13 residues. The germline CDR1 and CDR2 sequences are SQVTM and ANQGSEA. Trimming took off 7 bases at V and 2 bases at J, with 13 bases between the two ends. CDR3 amino acids: CSEGGASTDTQYF. CDR3 in DNA: TGCAGCGAAGGGGGAGCCTCCACAGATACGCAGTATTTT.

The chain is built from TRBV7-2 and TRBJ2-2; tentatively, D is TRBD1 or TRBD2 (5 bases each). The CDR3 loop spans 14 amino acids. V lost 5 bases to trimming and J lost 5 bases, with 12 bases between them. Germline V gene sequence: CDR1 SGHTA, CDR2 FQGNSA. CDR3 DNA sequence: TGTGCCAGCAGCCTCCCCGAGGGGACCGGGGAGCTGTTTTTT. Its translation is CASSLPEGTGELFF.

This chain uses TRBV7-9 with TRBJ2-7, with a weak D call TRBD2 (5 bases). Germline CDR1 is SEHNR and CDR2 is FQNEAQ (reference sequence). Deletions cut 4 bases from V and 3 bases from J, with 16 bases between. The CDR3 extends over 15 amino acids. The CDR3 bases are TGTGCCAGCAGCTCTGGCGGGCAGATTTACTACGAGCAGTACTTC. Protein: CASSSGGQIYYEQYF. Variable domain in full (rest from reference TRBV7-9 and TRBJ2-7): DTGVSQNPRHKITKRGQNVTFRCDPISEHNRLYWYRQTLGQGPEFLTYFQNEAQLEKSRLLSDRFSAERPKGSFSTLEIQRTEQGDSAMYLCASSSGGQIYYEQYFGPGTRLTVT.

The chain joins TRBV10-3 to TRBJ1-1; 10 nucleotides line up with TRBD1. V was pared by 3 bases and J by 7 bases, with 5 bases of the junction left unmatched. This CDR3 has 14 amino acids. CDR1 and CDR2 from the germline V gene are ENHRY and SYGVKD. CDR3 DNA: TGTGCCATCAGTGACGACAGGGGGCGCCGTGAAGCTTTCTTT. This translates into CAISDDRGRREAFF.

This chain links TRBV4-2 with TRBJ2-7, with 7 bases lining up with TRBD2. This CDR3 contains 14 residues. Germline CDR1 reads LGHNA; CDR2 reads YNFKEQ. V shed 4 bases, J shed 1 base, and the junction held 4 bases outside the gene matches. The CDR3: CASSRASGSYEQYF. The CDR3 DNA reads TGTGCCAGCAGCCGGGCTAGCGGATCCTACGAGCAGTACTTC.

V is TRBV11-3 and J is TRBJ2-7, with 9 bases lining up with TRBD1. Trimming at V came to 4 bases and at J to 0 bases, leaving 13 bases not matched to a gene. Germline V CDR1 and CDR2: SGHNT, YENEEA. The CDR3 length is 18 residues. CDR3 DNA sequence: TGTGCCAGCAGCTCGAGTGGACAGGGGCCCTTCCCCTCCTACGAGCAGTACTTC. This codes for CASSSSGQGPFPSYEQYF.

The CDR3 spells CASRQGYNSPLHF. CDR3 bases: TGTGCCAGCAGACAGGGCTATAATTCACCCCTCCACTTT. The rearrangement uses TRBV6-1 and TRBJ1-6, with a tentative D call TRBD1 (6 bases). CDR3 length: 13 amino acids. Trimming pared 6 bases from V and 3 bases from J, leaving 6 bases between. Per the germline V gene, CDR1 is MNHNS and CDR2 is SASEGT.

The chain employs TRBV6-6 and TRBJ2-7; no firm D call. Trimming removed 4 bases at V and 3 bases at J, with 13 bases between. Germline V gene sequence: CDR1 MNHNY, CDR2 SVGAGI (reference sequence). The CDR3 consists of 14 residues. The DNA of the CDR3 is TGTGCCAGCAGTTTCCGAGACGGATACTACGAGCAGTACTTC. This gives the protein CASSFRDGYYEQYF.